These T cell receptor beta chains were read from a single sample in a study of spatial heterogeneity in lung cancer. Each CDR3 protein is one row after TCRdb ran MiXCR on the 5' RACE reads. The table has tens of thousands of distinct CDR3 sequences, around 6.9% seen once. The specimen comprised PBMCs, sampled at follow-up. These receptors originate from a male donor with early-stage non-small cell lung cancer. CDR3s include the opening cysteine and the closing phenylalanine or tryptophan. D genes are given only for firm matches. Only part of the rows carry a size: once, few, many, or a class if the clone is expanded.

clone size	J gene	V gene	D gene	CDR3 DNA	CDR3 protein
many	TRBJ2-7	TRBV2	.	TGTGCCAGCAGTGAAGCTATGTACGAGCAGTACTTC	CASSEAMYEQYF
many	TRBJ1-1	TRBV12-3/TRBV12-4	.	.	CASSSSGGMNTEAFF
many	TRBJ1-3	TRBV5-5	.	TGTGCCAGCAGCTCTTGGCGCCTCTCTGGAAACACCATATATTTT	CASSSWRLSGNTIYF
many	TRBJ2-3	TRBV19	.	TGTGCCAGTAGTATTTCGGGACGGCAAACGCAGTATTTT	CASSISGRQTQYF
few	TRBJ2-1	TRBV4-2	TRBD2	TGTGCCAGCAGCCCTAGCGGGGGCAGATCTGAGCAGTTCTTC	CASSPSGGRSEQFF
many	TRBJ1-5	TRBV30	TRBD1	TGTGCCTGGAGAGGGGACAGGAGCAATCAGCCCCAGCATTTT	CAWRGDRSNQPQHF
.	TRBJ2-1	TRBV19	TRBD2	TGTGCCAGTAGTCCAATAGGACTAGCGGGGGGTTCACGGGAGAATGAGCAGTTCTTC	CASSPIGLAGGSRENEQFF
many	TRBJ2-1	TRBV20-1	.	TGCAGTGCTAGAGATCCCGGAAGCTCCTACAATGAGCAGTTCTTC	CSARDPGSSYNEQFF
many	TRBJ1-4	TRBV20-1	.	TGCAGTGCTAGTGGGACTGTAAATGAAAAACTGTTTTTT	CSASGTVNEKLFF
many	TRBJ1-1	TRBV7-9	.	TGTGCCAGCAGCTTAGCCAGGGCCCTGAACACTGAAGCTTTCTTT	CASSLARALNTEAFF
many	TRBJ1-2	TRBV7-2	.	TGTGCCAGCAGCAAGGACAGAGGAATTGTGGAACCCTATGGCTACACCTTC	CASSKDRGIVEPYGYTF
many	TRBJ1-2	TRBV20-1	TRBD1	TGCAGTGCTAGAGTCGGACAGGGGGCACGAGGCTACACCTTC	CSARVGQGARGYTF
many	TRBJ2-5	TRBV5-1	TRBD1	TGCGCCAGCAGCGCCGGGACAGGGGGCATTGAGACCCAGTACTTC	CASSAGTGGIETQYF
many	TRBJ2-1	TRBV3-1	TRBD1	TGTGCCAGCAGCCTGGGGACAGGGGGTCGGAATGAGCAGTTCTTC	CASSLGTGGRNEQFF
many	TRBJ2-2	TRBV29-1	.	TGCAGCGCCGGGACTCCGAACACCGGGGAGCTGTTTTTT	CSAGTPNTGELFF
few	TRBJ1-5	TRBV5-1	.	TGCGCCAGCAGCTTGGGGGGGACAAAGCCCCAGCATTTT	CASSLGGTKPQHF
many	TRBJ2-1	TRBV11-2	.	TGTGCCAGCAGCTTACACAATGAGCAGTTCTTC	CASSLHNEQFF
.	TRBJ2-2	TRBV6-2/TRBV6-3	.	TGTGCCAGCAGTTGGACAGCCTCCGGTGATGTCACCGGGGAGCTGTTTTTT	CASSWTASGDVTGELFF
many	TRBJ2-7	TRBV6-5	.	TGTGCCAGCAGTTACTCGTCAGGGAGCACCTACGAGCAGTACTTC	CASSYSSGSTYEQYF
few	TRBJ2-3	TRBV12-3/TRBV12-4	.	TGTGCCAGCAGTTCGAGTGGGCCTCGGCAGTATTTT	CASSSSGPRQYF
many	TRBJ2-3	TRBV6-6	TRBD1	TGTGCCAGCTTTCCTATCCCCCCGGGGGACAGGGCCATGGGGGATACGCAGTATTTT	CASFPIPPGDRAMGDTQYF
many	TRBJ2-1	TRBV7-9	.	TGTGCCAGCAGCTTACCCACAGGGATTGAGCAGTTCTTC	CASSLPTGIEQFF
many	TRBJ1-4	TRBV14	.	TGTGCCAGCAGCCAGCCGGGGGTCGGCGAAAAACTGTTTTTT	CASSQPGVGEKLFF
many	TRBJ2-3	TRBV11-2	.	TGTGCCAGCAGCTTAGGGAGAGATACGCAGTATTTT	CASSLGRDTQYF
many	TRBJ2-2	TRBV11-2	.	TGTGCCAGCAGCTTATGGGAGAACACCGGGGAGCTGTTTTTT	CASSLWENTGELFF
many	TRBJ2-1	TRBV7-9	.	TGTGCCAGCAGCAGAGGTGCGGGGCTTCAGTTCTTC	CASSRGAGLQFF
many	TRBJ2-3	TRBV12-3/TRBV12-4	.	TGTGCCAGCACTTCCCGCGGGCGGGGCACAGATACGCAGTATTTT	CASTSRGRGTDTQYF
many	TRBJ2-3	TRBV27	TRBD2	TGTGCCAGCAGTTTGGTCGGGGGGGCCCACACAGATACGCAGTATTTT	CASSLVGGAHTDTQYF
many	TRBJ1-2	TRBV20-1	TRBD1	TGCAGTGCTAGAGAGCAGGGGGAAGGCTACACCTTC	CSAREQGEGYTF
.	TRBJ1-1	TRBV2	.	TGTGCCAGCAGTGATGGGTGGAACACTGAAGCTTTCTTT	CASSDGWNTEAFF
many	TRBJ1-1	TRBV2	.	TGTGCCAGCAGCCTTAGGGGTCCCCAACGCGAAAAAGCTTTCTTT	CASSLRGPQREKAFF
many	TRBJ2-7	TRBV27	.	TGTGCCAGCAGTTTAAGGGGGGGCTACGAGCAGTACTTC	CASSLRGGYEQYF
many	TRBJ1-2	TRBV2	.	TGTGCCAGCAGCGGACAGACGTCAGGCTACACCTTC	CASSGQTSGYTF
many	TRBJ2-7	TRBV3-1	TRBD1	TGTGCCAGCAGCCAATATCCCCAGGGACAGGGGTATTCCTACGAGCAGTACTTC	CASSQYPQGQGYSYEQYF
many	TRBJ2-7	TRBV3-1	.	TGTGCCAGCAGCCGGAACACGCCTTACGAGCAGTACTTC	CASSRNTPYEQYF
.	TRBJ1-3	TRBV20-1	.	TGCAGTGCTAGAGATTTCGCGGCATCTGGAAACACCATATATTTT	CSARDFAASGNTIYF
many	TRBJ1-2	TRBV7-8	TRBD1	TGTGCCAGCAGCCCCCGGGACAGTCAGGTTTGGGGCTACACCTTC	CASSPRDSQVWGYTF
many	TRBJ2-5	TRBV7-9	.	TGTGCCAGCAGCCGTGAGAACAGGGTTGAGACCCAGTACTTC	CASSRENRVETQYF
many	TRBJ2-3	TRBV2	.	TGTGCCAGCAGTGAGCTCCCGGATACGCAGTATTTT	CASSELPDTQYF
many	TRBJ1-2	TRBV5-1	TRBD1	TGCGCCAGCAGCCCCGGGACAGGGGGCCTCTATGGCTACACCTTC	CASSPGTGGLYGYTF
many	TRBJ1-2	TRBV11-2	.	TGTGCCAGCAGCGGCTCTGGAGCCGGACCCGGCGGCTACACCTTC	CASSGSGAGPGGYTF
many	TRBJ1-1	TRBV9	.	TGTGCCAGCAGCCCCGGAGGGGGTGAAGCTTTCTTT	CASSPGGGEAFF
many	TRBJ1-6	TRBV20-1	TRBD1	TGCAGTGCTAGGACAGGGGCCTATAATTCACCCCTCCACTTT	CSARTGAYNSPLHF
many	TRBJ2-7	TRBV7-8	.	TGTGCCAGCAGCTTACAGTTGTACGAGCAGTACTTC	CASSLQLYEQYF
many	TRBJ1-2	TRBV20-1	.	TGCAGTGCTGGAGGGGGGACCGCTAGCTACACCTTC	CSAGGGTASYTF
many	TRBJ2-5	TRBV20-1	.	TGCAGTGCTAGAATAGGGGAAGAGACCCAGTACTTC	CSARIGEETQYF
many	TRBJ1-1	TRBV5-1	.	TGCGCCAGCAGCTCATCCCCGGGATCCACTGAAGCTTTCTTT	CASSSSPGSTEAFF
many	TRBJ2-1	TRBV7-3	.	TGTGCCAGCAGCTTAGGTTCCAACAATGAGCAGTTCTTC	CASSLGSNNEQFF
many	TRBJ2-7	TRBV27	.	TGTGCCACCCAGGGACTTAACTACGAGCAGTACTTC	CATQGLNYEQYF
many	TRBJ1-1	TRBV5-4	.	TGTGCCAGCAGTATAGACAGGAACACTGAAGCTTTCTTT	CASSIDRNTEAFF
.	TRBJ2-7	TRBV20-1	TRBD1	TGCAGTGCTAGCCGGACAGGGTTAACCTACGAGCAGTACTTC	CSASRTGLTYEQYF
medium-sized	TRBJ2-1	TRBV5-1	.	TGCGCCAGCAGGTCCGGTAATGAGCAGTTCTTC	CASRSGNEQFF
many	TRBJ2-2	TRBV7-3	TRBD1	TGTGCCAGCAGCTCCGGACAGGCGACCGGGGAGCTGTTTTTT	CASSSGQATGELFF
many	TRBJ2-3	TRBV3-1	TRBD1	TGTGCCAGCAGCCAATCAGGGGGATGGGGCACAGATACGCAGTATTTT	CASSQSGGWGTDTQYF
many	TRBJ2-3	TRBV7-3	.	TGTGCCAGCAGCCGGAGGGGGCGCGGAGAGACAGATACGCAGTATTTT	CASSRRGRGETDTQYF
few	TRBJ1-6	TRBV6-6	.	TGTGCCAGCAGTTACGGGTGGCAGCAAAATTCACCCCTCCACTTT	CASSYGWQQNSPLHF